This T cell receptor beta chain came from a study of T cell changes during pregnancy in multiple sclerosis. The CDR3 sequence is 15 residues long. The V gene's germline CDR1 is MGHRA and CDR2 YSYEKL. V shed 4 bases and J shed 4 bases, with 16 bases lying between them. Generated by immunoSEQ multiplex PCR, the TCRdb table keeps only in-frame clones and is missing some. The table lists roughly 29,000 clones, 85% to 90% of them singletons. Sample: CD8+ T cells from peripheral blood mononuclear cells, taken before pregnancy. The chain joins TRBV4-1 to TRBJ2-5, with D perhaps matching TRBD2 (6 bases). The clonotype originates from a female donor with multiple sclerosis, enrolled in a pregnancy study. CDR3: CASSLRTTLTETQYF. The CDR3 DNA is TGCGCCAGCAGCCTCAGGACTACCCTAACAGAGACCCAGTACTTC.